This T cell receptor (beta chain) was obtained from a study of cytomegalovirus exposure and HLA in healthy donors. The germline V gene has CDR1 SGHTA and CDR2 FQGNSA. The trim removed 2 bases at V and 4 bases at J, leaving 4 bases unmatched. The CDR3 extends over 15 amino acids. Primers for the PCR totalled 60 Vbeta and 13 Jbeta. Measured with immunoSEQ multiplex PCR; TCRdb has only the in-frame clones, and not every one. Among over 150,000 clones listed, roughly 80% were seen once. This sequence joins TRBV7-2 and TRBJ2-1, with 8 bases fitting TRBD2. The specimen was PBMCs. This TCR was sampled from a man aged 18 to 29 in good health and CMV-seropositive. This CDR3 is CASSLLTGGYNEQFF. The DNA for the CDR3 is TGTGCCAGCAGCTTACTGACGGGGGGGTACAATGAGCAGTTCTTC.